This T cell receptor (beta chain) is drawn from a study of PD-1 blockade in classical Hodgkin lymphoma. Some clones are missing from TCRdb's copy, which holds only in-frame ones; the method was immunoSEQ multiplex PCR. The table shows some 63,000 clones, with around 90% occurring only once. Relapse after autologous stem cell transplantation occurred in every patient, and brentuximab vedotin exposure varied. Best responses were complete response, partial response or progressive disease. About this clone: Its cognate antigen is unknown.

The CDR3 spans 15 residues. V lost 1 base to trimming and J lost 4 bases, with 10 bases between them. Germline CDR1 LNHNV, CDR2 YYDKDF (reference sequence). General study findings and limits: TCR diversity in CD4+, not CD8+, cells rose significantly by C4D1. As was reported, newly diagnosed patients showed lower baseline TCR diversity than healthy donors did. Diversity similar to that of newly diagnosed patients was seen at baseline in complete responders.

The V gene is TRBV15, the J gene TRBJ1-4; possible D gene TRBD1, 6 bases. The sequence came from a human donor with classical Hodgkin lymphoma. The sequences come from peripheral blood mononuclear cells (PBMCs), collected at baseline. CDR3: CATSRVGGVNEKLFF. The DNA of the CDR3 is TGTGCCACCAGCAGAGTAGGGGGGGTTAATGAAAAACTGTTTTTT.